One sample yielded the 8 T cell receptor beta chains listed below, sequenced in a study of human T cells and chemical hapten exposure. Documented time point: pre-sensitization, week 0. Sample treatment: therapeutic diphenylcyclopropenone sensitization with weekly scalp DPC. Via MiXCR, TCRdb re-called the RACE reads, giving one row per CDR3 protein. The profile shows approximately 400,000 distinct CDR3 sequences, 4.5% to 6% of them singletons. Source: whole blood, taken in connection with sensitization to the hapten diphenylcyclopropenone (DPC). These receptors all come from a woman in her fifties or sixties with alopecia areata. Some clones in this sample may be carry-over from other donors' samples.

This clonotype showed up many times. The rearrangement uses TRBV18 and TRBJ1-5, with D unresolved. The CDR3 loop spans 15 amino acids. Germline CDR1 is KGHSH and CDR2 is LQKENI. V was pared by 0 bases and J by 7 bases, with 13 bases between. The CDR3 coding sequence is TGTGCCAGCTCACCACCGGGGAGGGATTCACAGCCCCAGCATTTT. Encoded protein: CASSPPGRDSQPQHF. The whole variable domain, filled in from reference TRBV18 and TRBJ1-5, reads NAGVMQNPRHLVRRRGQEARLRCSPMKGHSHVYWYRQLPEEGLKFMVYLQKENIIDESGMPKERFSAEFPKEGPSILRIQQVVRGDSAAYFCASSPPGRDSQPQHFGDGTRLSIL.

This clonotype has only a few counts. The rearrangement joins TRBV5-4 to TRBJ2-7, with TRBD1 identical over 9 bases. CDR1 and CDR2 from the germline V gene are SGHNT and YYREEE (reference sequence). The CDR3 runs 15 residues. The V segment lost 3 bases and the J segment 2 bases; nucleotides outside the gene matches: 6. CDR3 protein: CASSYTGGPTYEQYF. DNA for the CDR3: TGTGCCAGCAGCTACACAGGGGGCCCAACCTACGAGCAGTACTTC.

This clonotype has ten or more counts. This chain links TRBV9 with TRBJ2-1, with D perhaps TRBD2 (6 bases). V lost 4 bases to trimming and J lost 0 bases, with 20 bases between them. Looked up from germline, CDR1 is SGDLS and CDR2 is YYNGEE. The CDR3 has 18 amino acids. The CDR3 here is CASSNPRVAESSYNEQFF. DNA for the CDR3: TGTGCCAGCAGCAACCCTAGAGTAGCGGAAAGCTCCTACAATGAGCAGTTCTTC.

This clonotype was picked up a small number of times. The chain employs TRBV18 and TRBJ1-1, with D possibly matching TRBD1 (6 bases). V gave up 3 bases and J gave up 6 bases, with 17 bases separating them. CDR1 and CDR2 (germline): KGHSH, LQKENI. This CDR3 has 15 residues. The CDR3 nucleotides read TGTGCCAGCTCACCGTCCCAGGGGTTAGTTGCTGAAGCTTTCTTT. It yields the protein CASSPSQGLVAEAFF.

Many counts were recorded for this clonotype. J is TRBJ2-5 and V is TRBV11-2; TRBD2 agrees at 8 bases. Germline V gene sequence: CDR1 SGHAT, CDR2 FQNNGV. V shed 4 bases, J shed 7 bases, and the junction held 11 bases outside the gene matches. This CDR3 comprises 15 residues. The CDR3 coding sequence is TGTGCCAGCAGCTCCTTAGCGGGGAGACTCAGGACCCAGTACTTC. This translates into CASSSLAGRLRTQYF.

This clonotype came up many times. The rearrangement joins TRBV7-9 to TRBJ2-4, with D perhaps TRBD1 (6 bases). V was clipped by 0 bases and J by 4 bases, with 10 bases between them. This CDR3 region has 15 residues. Germline lookup yields CDR1 SEHNR and CDR2 FQNEAQ (reference sequence). DNA for the CDR3: TGTGCCAGCAGCTTAGCGGGAACAGGGAAAAACATTCAGTACTTC. Encoded protein: CASSLAGTGKNIQYF.

The chain combines TRBV24-1 with TRBJ2-3, with D perhaps TRBD1 or TRBD2 (5 bases each). CDR3 size: 13 residues. Germline assignment: CDR1 KGHDR and CDR2 SFDVKD. Trimming removed 9 bases from V and 6 bases from J, with 15 bases in between. CDR3 residues: CATGTADRDTQYF. The CDR3, as DNA: TGTGCCACCGGGACCGCCGATAGGGATACGCAGTATTTT.

This clonotype was counted only a few times. The V call is TRBV4-1, the J call TRBJ2-3; 13 bases line up with TRBD2. Per germline, CDR1 MGHRA and CDR2 YSYEKL. The CDR3 has 17 amino acids. The junction had 6 bases not matched to a gene; V was cut back by 4 bases and J by 2 bases. The CDR3: CASSPLTSGGPTDTQYF. The CDR3 nucleotides are TGCGCCAGCAGCCCCCTGACTAGCGGGGGGCCCACAGATACGCAGTATTTT.